The 25 T cell receptor beta chains in this list originate from one sample, sequenced in a study of cytotoxic CD8 clonotypes in ibrutinib-treated CLL. Using immunoSEQ multiplex PCR, the repertoire was profiled, and TCRdb retains in-frame clones only, with some absent. The data contain about 310,000 clones, around four fifths of them singletons. Sample: PBMCs, taken before ibrutinib treatment. These receptors all come from a human donor with chronic lymphocytic leukemia.

There are a few counts of this clone. The J gene is TRBJ2-5, the V gene TRBV30, with D unresolved. The CDR3 length is 10 residues. Between the trimmed V and J ends, which lost 5 bases and 10 bases, there was a span of 11 bases. In germline, CDR1 is GTSNPN, CDR2 SVGIG (reference sequence). The CDR3 here is CAWSDGGQYF. The CDR3 DNA sequence: TGTGCCTGGTCGGATGGTGGCCAGTACTTC.

J is TRBJ1-2 and V is TRBV7-6; a possible D gene is TRBD1 (6 bases). V lost 1 base and J lost 5, with 11 bases in between. The germline V gene has CDR1 SGHVS and CDR2 FNYEAQ. The CDR3 runs to 14 residues. The chain's CDR3 is CASSLDLTGYGYTF. DNA for the CDR3: TGTGCCAGCAGCTTAGACCTAACAGGGTATGGCTACACCTTC. Full variable domain (outside the CDR3, taken from reference TRBV7-6 and TRBJ1-2): GAGVSQSPRYKVTKRGQDVALRCDPISGHVSLYWYRQALGQGPEFLTYFNYEAQQDKSGLPNDRFSAERPEGSISTLTIQRTEQRDSAMYRCASSLDLTGYGYTFGSGTRLTVV.

This clone was counted once. The J gene is TRBJ2-7, the V gene TRBV7-2, with 10 bases matching TRBD2. Germline CDR1 and CDR2: SGHTA and FQGNSA. V was clipped by 2 bases and J by 3 bases; unmatched bases: 4. The CDR3 contains 15 residues. As DNA, the CDR3 is TGTGCCAGCAGCTTAACTAGCGGGGAAAACTACGAGCAGTACTTC. Protein: CASSLTSGENYEQYF.

In its sample, this clone was seen once. This CDR3 is CASSPPGQGFADTQYF. CDR3 nucleotides: TGTGCCAGCAGCCCGCCGGGACAGGGATTCGCAGATACGCAGTATTTT. The chain is built from TRBV7-2 and TRBJ2-3; TRBD1 agrees at 9 bases. This CDR3 region has 16 residues. V lost 5 bases, J lost 4 bases, and 10 bases stayed unmatched. CDR1 SGHTA and CDR2 FQGNSA come from the germline V gene.

This clone was counted once. The chain couples TRBV6-1 to TRBJ1-2; TRBD1 matches 7 bases. CDR3 length: 14 residues. V was clipped by 6 bases and J by 4 bases; unmatched bases: 8. Germline CDR1 and CDR2: MNHNS and SASEGT. CDR3 DNA sequence: TGTGCCAGCAGAACAGGGGCCTTTCTCTATGGCTACACCTTC. Residues: CASRTGAFLYGYTF.

The chain employs TRBV28 and TRBJ2-7, with D tentatively TRBD2 (7 bases). The germline V gene has CDR1 MDHEN and CDR2 SYDVKM. V was clipped by 3 bases and J by 0 bases, with 15 bases between them. CDR3 length: 16 residues. CDR3 region: CASSFPGASGSYEQYF. DNA of the CDR3: TGTGCCAGCAGTTTCCCGGGGGCTAGCGGCTCCTACGAGCAGTACTTC.

CDR3 nucleotide sequence: TGTGCCAGCAGCTTAGGGGTACTAGGTGGCTACACCTTC. It translates to CASSLGVLGGYTF. The genes are TRBV7-2 and TRBJ1-2; D ambiguous. Looked up from germline, CDR1 is SGHTA and CDR2 is FQGNSA. This CDR3 has 13 amino acids. Deletions cut 1 base from V and 7 bases from J, with 10 bases between.

This clone was found a few times. The chain joins TRBV5-4 to TRBJ1-2, with 8 positions matching TRBD1. The CDR3 spans 14 residues. Losses at the gene ends were 4 bases for V and 5 bases for J; bases not matched to a gene: 7. The V gene's germline CDR1 is SGHNT and CDR2 YYREEE (reference sequence). The CDR3 bases are TGTGCCAGCAGCCTGGTGCAGGGGGCTTATGGCTACACCTTC. Residues: CASSLVQGAYGYTF.

Here the CDR3 DNA reads TGTGCCACCAGCAGAGATCAGTTGAACACTGAAGCTTTCTTT. This encodes CATSRDQLNTEAFF. This chain joins TRBV15 and TRBJ1-1; no definite D call. The CDR3 runs to 14 residues. Trimming shortened V by 0 bases and J by 0 bases, and 5 bases separated the two germline ends. The germline gives CDR1 LNHNV, CDR2 YYDKDF (reference sequence).

The chain couples TRBV5-1 to TRBJ2-7; TRBD1 agrees at 8 bases. After removal of 0 bases from V and 6 bases from J, the junction contained 8 bases not matched to a gene. Germline assignment: CDR1 SGHRS and CDR2 YFSETQ. CDR3 length equals 15 residues. The CDR3 here is CASSLGGQAGREQYF. The CDR3 DNA sequence: TGCGCCAGCAGCTTGGGGGGACAGGCTGGCCGCGAGCAGTACTTC.

The V gene is TRBV5-1, the J gene TRBJ2-3; 7 bases line up with TRBD1. The V gene's germline CDR1 is SGHRS and CDR2 YFSETQ. The CDR3 is made up of 15 amino acids. After removal of 3 bases from V and 2 bases from J, the junction contained 6 bases not matched to a gene. The CDR3 DNA follows: TGCGCCAGCAGCTCGAGACAGGGATCCACAGATACGCAGTATTTT. Amino acids: CASSSRQGSTDTQYF.

The chain is built from TRBV27 and TRBJ2-7, with D maybe TRBD1 (6 bases). The V end was cut by 6 bases, the J end by 4 bases, with 16 bases between. CDR1 and CDR2 (germline): MNHEY, SMNVEV (reference sequence). The CDR3 runs 14 residues. As DNA, the CDR3 is TGTGCCAGCAGCGAAACAGGGAGTCGGTACGAGCAGTACTTC. Amino acid sequence: CASSETGSRYEQYF.

The chain employs TRBV27 and TRBJ2-2; D possibly corresponds to TRBD1 (5 bases). The CDR3 covers 12 residues. V was cut by 5 bases and J by 6 bases, with 7 bases left in between. CDR1 is MNHEY and CDR2 is SMNVEV in the germline V gene (reference sequence). The CDR3 region has the DNA TGTGCCAGCAGTCTCAGGGCCGGGGAGCTGTTTTTT. The encoded protein is CASSLRAGELFF.

The gene calls are TRBV29-1 and TRBJ1-1; D is ambiguous. V dropped 5 bases and J dropped 4 bases, with 17 bases sitting between them. CDR3 length: 14 residues. Germline V gene sequence: CDR1 SQVTM, CDR2 ANQGSEA. CDR3 in DNA: TGCAGCGTTCAAAAGTCGAGGGAAAGCACTGAAGCTTTCTTT. Its translation: CSVQKSRESTEAFF. Based on the CDR3 plus reference TRBV29-1 and TRBJ1-1, the full variable domain is SAVISQKPSRDICQRGTSLTIQCQVDSQVTMMFWYRQQPGQSLTLIATANQGSEATYESGFVIDKFPISRPNLTFSTLTVSNMSPEDSSIYLCSVQKSRESTEAFFGQGTRLTVV.

The V gene is TRBV5-6, the J gene TRBJ2-3, with 10 bases matching TRBD1. The CDR3 covers 16 residues. V dropped 0 bases and J dropped 0; count of bases not matched to a gene: 1. CDR1 SGHDT and CDR2 YYEEEE come from the germline V gene. CDR3 coding DNA: TGTGCCAGCAGCTTGGGGGACAGGGGTAGCACAGATACGCAGTATTTT. Amino acids: CASSLGDRGSTDTQYF.

The V gene is TRBV27, the J gene TRBJ2-7; TRBD1 agrees at 8 bases. The CDR3 is made up of 15 amino acids. Looked up from germline, CDR1 is MNHEY and CDR2 is SMNVEV (reference sequence). Trimming at V came to 4 bases and at J to 2 bases, leaving 7 bases not matched to a gene. The CDR3 is CASSYQGTGTYEQYF. CDR3 coding DNA: TGTGCCAGCAGTTACCAAGGGACAGGTACCTACGAGCAGTACTTC.

This chain links TRBV27 with TRBJ2-7; TRBD1 is a possible D gene (6 bases). This CDR3 region has 13 residues. V dropped 6 bases and J dropped 3 bases, with 12 bases sitting between them. Germline assignment: CDR1 MNHEY and CDR2 SMNVEV (reference sequence). In nucleotides, the CDR3 is TGTGCCAGCAGCCTCGGGACATTCTACGAGCAGTACTTC. Translation: CASSLGTFYEQYF.

In nucleotides, the CDR3 is TGTGCCAGCAGCTTGAACGGGGGCGAGGCCTACGAGCAGTACTTC. It specifies CASSLNGGEAYEQYF. The chain is built from TRBV5-4 and TRBJ2-7; D assignment may be TRBD1 or TRBD2 (6 bases each). The CDR3 has 15 residues. The germline CDR1 and CDR2 sequences are SGHNT and YYREEE (reference sequence). V gave up 1 base and J gave up 2 bases, with 13 bases separating them.

The J gene is TRBJ2-7, the V gene TRBV27; D is uncertain. The CDR3 is made up of 13 amino acids. CDR1 is MNHEY and CDR2 is SMNVEV in the germline V gene (reference sequence). The V end lost 2 bases, the J end lost 2 bases, and 7 bases lay between the germline ends. CDR3 residues: CASSLLITYEQYF. The DNA of the CDR3 is TGTGCCAGCAGTTTACTCATAACCTACGAGCAGTACTTC.

The V gene is TRBV5-1, the J gene TRBJ2-3; 7 positions match TRBD1. Trimming cost V 4 bases and J 0 bases; bases outside gene matches: 14. The CDR3 consists of 18 residues. The germline V gene has CDR1 SGHRS and CDR2 YFSETQ. The CDR3 DNA is TGCGCCAGCAGCGGACCGGGACAGAGCCAGGCCAGCACAGATACGCAGTATTTT. Its protein product is CASSGPGQSQASTDTQYF.

This sequence joins TRBV28 and TRBJ2-1; 9 nucleotides match TRBD2. V was clipped by 5 bases and J by 4 bases; unmatched bases: 9. Germline values: CDR1 MDHEN, CDR2 SYDVKM. The CDR3 spans 16 residues. The CDR3 sequence is CASSPDVAGVYNEQFF. In DNA form, the CDR3 reads TGTGCCAGCAGTCCTGACGTAGCGGGAGTATACAATGAGCAGTTCTTC.

The chain recombines TRBV2 with TRBJ2-7; D not certain. Germline V lookup: CDR1 SNHLY, CDR2 FYNNEI. The germline V and J ends were trimmed by 7 bases and 3 bases, with 16 bases remaining between them. The CDR3 extends over 14 amino acids. The CDR3 region is CASTYQWSHYEQYF. CDR3 coding DNA: TGTGCCAGCACCTATCAGTGGAGTCACTACGAGCAGTACTTC.

This chain links TRBV11-2 with TRBJ2-3; 8 positions agree with TRBD2. V was clipped by 5 bases and J by 8 bases; unmatched bases: 15. Germline values: CDR1 SGHAT, CDR2 FQNNGV. The CDR3 covers 16 residues. CDR3 in amino acids: CASSQLAGRALGTQYF. The CDR3 region has the DNA TGTGCCAGCAGCCAATTAGCGGGAAGGGCATTGGGTACGCAGTATTTT. Based on the CDR3 plus reference TRBV11-2 and TRBJ2-3, the full variable domain is EAGVAQSPRYKIIEKRQSVAFWCNPISGHATLYWYQQILGQGPKLLIQFQNNGVVDDSQLPKDRFSAERLKGVDSTLKIQPAKLEDSAVYLCASSQLAGRALGTQYFGPGTRLTVL.

This clone occurred once. The rearrangement joins TRBV10-3 to TRBJ2-6; 11 nucleotides line up with TRBD1. The V gene's germline CDR1 is ENHRY and CDR2 SYGVKD. The length of the CDR3 is 17 residues. Trimming took 4 bases from V and 2 from J; bases not matched to a gene: 4. CDR3 residues: CAISAGQGDAGANVLTF. The CDR3 nucleotides read TGTGCCATCAGTGCGGGACAGGGGGACGCTGGGGCCAACGTCCTGACTTTC.

This clone was seen a handful of times. This chain connects TRBV5-6 to TRBJ2-5; perhaps TRBD1 as D (5 bases). The ends were cut back, 4 bases at V and 5 bases at J, with 18 bases in the middle. The germline V gene encodes CDR1 SGHDT and CDR2 YYEEEE. The CDR3 runs to 15 residues. The CDR3 reads CASSPISRAGETQYF. CDR3 in DNA: TGTGCCAGCAGCCCGATATCCAGGGCCGGGGAGACCCAGTACTTC.